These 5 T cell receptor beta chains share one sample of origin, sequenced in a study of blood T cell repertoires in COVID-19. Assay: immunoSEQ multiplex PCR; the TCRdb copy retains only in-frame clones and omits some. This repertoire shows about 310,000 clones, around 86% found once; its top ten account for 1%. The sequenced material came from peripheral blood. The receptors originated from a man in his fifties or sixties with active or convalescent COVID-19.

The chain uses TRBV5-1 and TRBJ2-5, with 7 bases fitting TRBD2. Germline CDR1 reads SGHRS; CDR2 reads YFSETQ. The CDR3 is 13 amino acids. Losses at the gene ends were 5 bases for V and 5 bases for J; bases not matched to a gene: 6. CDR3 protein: CASSSPGGETQYF. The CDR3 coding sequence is TGCGCCAGCAGTTCCCCCGGGGGGGAGACCCAGTACTTC.

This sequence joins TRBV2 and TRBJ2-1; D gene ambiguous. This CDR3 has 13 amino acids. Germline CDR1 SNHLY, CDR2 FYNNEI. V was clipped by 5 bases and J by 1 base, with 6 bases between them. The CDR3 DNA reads TGTGCCAGCAGTCTAGGATCCTACAATGAGCAGTTCTTC. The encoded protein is CASSLGSYNEQFF.

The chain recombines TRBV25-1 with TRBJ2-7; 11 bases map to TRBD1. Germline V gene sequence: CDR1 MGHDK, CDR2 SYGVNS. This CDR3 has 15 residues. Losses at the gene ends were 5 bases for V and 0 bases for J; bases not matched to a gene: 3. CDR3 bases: TGTGCCAGCAGTTCTGGGACAGGGGGCTCCTACGAGCAGTACTTC. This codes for CASSSGTGGSYEQYF.

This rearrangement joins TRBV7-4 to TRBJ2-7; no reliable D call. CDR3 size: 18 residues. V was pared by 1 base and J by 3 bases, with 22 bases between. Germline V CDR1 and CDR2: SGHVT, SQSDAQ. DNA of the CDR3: TGTGCCAGCAGCTTAGAAAGGATCTTACACCATCGGGTCTACGAGCAGTACTTC. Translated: CASSLERILHHRVYEQYF.

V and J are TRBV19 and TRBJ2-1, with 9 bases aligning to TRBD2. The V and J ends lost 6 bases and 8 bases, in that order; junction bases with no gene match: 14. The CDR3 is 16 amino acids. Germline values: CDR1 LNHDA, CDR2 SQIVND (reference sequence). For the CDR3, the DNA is TGTGCCAGTAGATCCCTTGCTAGCGGGAAGACTGATGAGCAGTTCTTC. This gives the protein CASRSLASGKTDEQFF.